This entry lists 2 T cell receptor beta chains sequenced from one sample in a study of human T cells and chemical hapten exposure. Regarding time point: patch test 3, about 24 weeks after DPC sensitization. Specified treatment: therapeutic diphenylcyclopropenone sensitization with weekly scalp DPC. TCRdb fed the RACE reads into MiXCR, producing one record per CDR3 protein. The repertoire holds 190,000 or so distinct CDR3 sequences, with 24% as singletons. Sequenced material: whole blood, taken in connection with sensitization to the hapten diphenylcyclopropenone (DPC). These receptors were obtained from a woman aged 40 to 55 with alopecia areata. Some clones in this sample may be carry-over from other donors' samples.

V and J are TRBV7-6 and TRBJ2-1, with TRBD2 matching over 13 bases. Germline V gene data show CDR1 as SGHVS and CDR2 as FNYEAQ. Trimming cost V 4 bases and J 8 bases; bases outside gene matches: 17. The CDR3 length is 19 residues. The CDR3 loop reads CASSSLFRTSGRGVHEQFF. The DNA of the CDR3 is TGTGCCAGCAGCTCGTTATTCCGGACTAGCGGGAGAGGGGTCCATGAGCAGTTCTTC.

This clonotype turned up a few times. The V call is TRBV14, the J call TRBJ2-5; D is unresolved. The CDR3 consists of 14 residues. CDR1 and CDR2 (germline): SGHDN, FVKESK. V was pared by 4 bases and J by 1 base, with 10 bases between. In nucleotides, the CDR3 is TGTGCCAGCAGCCGTTTTTGGGCCCAAGAGACCCAGTACTTC. Protein sequence: CASSRFWAQETQYF.